This entry lists 14 T cell receptor beta chains sequenced from one sample in a study of regulatory T cells in long-lasting Graves disease. The TCR beta library used iRepertoire HTBI primers with Arm-PCR amplification of CDR3. TCRdb independently ran MiXCR on the multiplex PCR reads; one entry per CDR3 protein. The sample has about 320,000 distinct CDR3 sequences; 18% are singletons. This sample's time point: newly diagnosed GD, antithyroid drugs for less than 3 months. RNA from PBMCs was the source of the TCR library. The sample here was peripheral blood mononuclear cells (PBMCs), taken at new diagnosis, from a patient treated with antithyroid drugs. The receptors were gathered from a female donor with Graves disease.

This clonotype came up many times. This sequence joins TRBV29-1 and TRBJ1-2; the D gene is possibly TRBD1 (5 bases). V lost 3 bases, J lost 3 bases, and 8 bases lay in between. CDR1 SQVTM and CDR2 ANQGSEA come from the germline V gene. The CDR3 runs 12 residues. The CDR3, as DNA: TGCAGCGTTGAGACAGATTACTATGGCTACACCTTC. Amino acids: CSVETDYYGYTF. The variable domain in full, with the rest retrieved from reference TRBV29-1 and TRBJ1-2, is SAVISQKPSRDICQRGTSLTIQCQVDSQVTMMFWYRQQPGQSLTLIATANQGSEATYESGFVIDKFPISRPNLTFSTLTVSNMSPEDSSIYLCSVETDYYGYTFGSGTRLTVV.

This clonotype showed up just a few times. The genes are TRBV30 and TRBJ2-1, with 7 bases fitting TRBD2. The CDR3 is 15 residues long. The germline V gene encodes CDR1 GTSNPN and CDR2 SVGIG (reference sequence). V gave up 5 bases and J gave up 3 bases; unmatched junction bases: 10. The CDR3 DNA reads TGTGCCTGGGGGGAGGGTAAGGGAGGCTACAATGAGCAGTTCTTC. Its protein is CAWGEGKGGYNEQFF.

This clonotype has a count of ten or more. The rearrangement links TRBV30 to TRBJ2-7, with 11 bases fitting TRBD2. Germline V CDR1 and CDR2: GTSNPN, SVGIG (reference sequence). The V and J ends lost 3 bases and 3 bases, in that order; junction bases with no gene match: 7. This CDR3 is 15 amino acids long. Here the CDR3 reads CAWSGGTSGLYEQYF. For the CDR3, the DNA is TGTGCCTGGAGCGGAGGGACTAGCGGACTCTACGAGCAGTACTTC.

Concerning this clonotype itself: Its ends do not fully match the called genes, so a read error is possible. This chain uses TRBV7-3 with TRBJ2-3; D is perhaps TRBD1 (6 bases). The CDR3 loop spans 16 amino acids. The V gene's germline CDR1 is SGHTA and CDR2 FQGTGA. The CDR3 coding sequence is TGTGCCAGCAGCTTAATAGGGGGACCTAGCACAGATACGCAGTACTTT. Encoded protein: CASSLIGGPSTDTQYF.

This clonotype was counted many times. The DNA of the CDR3 is TGTGCCATCAGTAGCGGGAGTGGAGAGACCCAGTACTTC. Translating gives CAISSGSGETQYF. This chain links TRBV10-3 with TRBJ2-5, with 8 bases fitting TRBD2. V shed 5 bases, J shed 4 bases, and the junction held 3 bases outside the gene matches. Germline V gene data show CDR1 as ENHRY and CDR2 as SYGVKD. The CDR3 consists of 13 residues.

This clonotype came up many times. The J gene is TRBJ2-7, the V gene TRBV11-2; the D gene is possibly TRBD2 (6 bases). The CDR3 extends over 15 amino acids. Per the germline V gene, CDR1 is SGHAT and CDR2 is FQNNGV. The V and J ends lost 1 base and 3 bases respectively, with 13 bases between them. CDR3 DNA sequence: TGTGCCAGCAGCTTAGTAGCGGCTGGTGACTACGAGCAGTACTTC. Amino acid sequence: CASSLVAAGDYEQYF. Together with reference TRBV11-2 and TRBJ2-7, the CDR3 gives the full variable domain: EAGVAQSPRYKIIEKRQSVAFWCNPISGHATLYWYQQILGQGPKLLIQFQNNGVVDDSQLPKDRFSAERLKGVDSTLKIQPAKLEDSAVYLCASSLVAAGDYEQYFGPGTRLTVT.

This clonotype was detected many times. V usage is TRBV2 and J usage is TRBJ1-1; no clear D. Germline assignment: CDR1 SNHLY and CDR2 FYNNEI. This CDR3 contains 11 residues. V was cut by 1 base and J by 7 bases, with 4 bases left in between. CDR3 bases: TGTGCCAGCAGTGAAGGGGATGAAGCTTTCTTT. This codes for CASSEGDEAFF.

This clonotype came up many times. This chain joins TRBV2 and TRBJ1-6; D gene ambiguous. V was cut by 6 bases and J by 0 bases, with 6 bases left in between. Looked up from germline, CDR1 is SNHLY and CDR2 is FYNNEI. The CDR3 contains 14 residues. CDR3 loop: CASRGSSYNSPLHF. Written as DNA, the CDR3 is TGTGCCAGCAGGGGGAGCTCCTATAATTCACCCCTCCACTTT.

This clonotype was counted between two and nine times. The chain joins TRBV9 to TRBJ2-3; 14 nucleotides match TRBD2. The germline V gene encodes CDR1 SGDLS and CDR2 YYNGEE. The CDR3 is made up of 16 amino acids. V trimming: 3 bases; J trimming: 4 bases; junction bases outside the gene matches: 4. The CDR3 region is CASSAGTSGSPDTQYF. The CDR3 coding sequence is TGTGCCAGCAGCGCGGGGACTAGCGGGAGTCCAGATACGCAGTATTTT.

The rearrangement joins TRBV7-8 to TRBJ2-7; TRBD2 aligns across 14 bases. CDR1 and CDR2 from the germline V gene are SGHVS and FQNEAQ. The CDR3 runs 18 residues. V lost 5 bases, J lost 0 bases, and 9 bases stayed unmatched. The CDR3 is CASSPRTSGGMSSYEQYF. The CDR3 DNA reads as TGTGCCAGCAGCCCAAGGACTAGCGGGGGGATGAGCTCCTACGAGCAGTACTTC.

This sequence joins TRBV2 and TRBJ2-1; D not certain. V gave up 3 bases and J gave up 10 bases, with 7 bases separating them. The CDR3 sequence is 11 residues long. The germline V gene has CDR1 SNHLY and CDR2 FYNNEI. CDR3 bases: TGTGCCAGCAGTGATGTGGGGGAGCAGTTCTTC. Amino acids: CASSDVGEQFF.

This clonotype came up a few times. A read error may explain this, as a much larger clone is one base away. The chain joins TRBV7-9 to TRBJ1-3; no clear D gene. The CDR3 loop spans 15 amino acids. CDR1 is SEHNR, CDR2 FQNEAQ, per germline (reference sequence). The CDR3 region has the DNA TGTGCCAGCAACTTAGACTTGGGGAACGGAAACACCATATATTTT. Translating gives CASNLDLGNGNTIYF.

To note about this clonotype: A far larger clone lies a single base away; this is likely a read error. The chain links TRBV6-1 to TRBJ2-7; the D is unclear. CDR1 MNHNS and CDR2 SASEGT come from the germline V gene. The CDR3 length is 15 residues. CDR3 amino acids: CATSDLLSSGNEQYF. CDR3 in DNA: TGTGCCACCAGTGATTTGCTCAGCTCAGGCAATGAGCAGTACTTC.

Comments on this clonotype: The CDR3 carries no conserved terminal phenylalanine or tryptophan, so it likely arises from a read error. The limits of the CDR3 on the DNA are not certain, so only TCRdb's listed CDR3 is given. The chain employs TRBV12-3 or TRBV12-4 and TRBJ1-1; the D call TRBD1 from the table was never checked on the DNA. The CDR3 spans 16 residues, counting both ends. The CDR3 sequence is CASSPPAFLRIFGGFV.